This is a list of T cell receptor beta chains from one sample in a study of T cells in Graves' hyperthyroidism and ophthalmopathy. MiXCR was run by TCRdb on the multiplex PCR reads, yielding one entry per CDR3 protein. This table has 600,000 to 750,000 distinct CDR3 sequences, 17% appearing once. Sequencing was performed on blood. The receptors were gathered from a man aged 50-60 years with Graves' hyperthyroidism. Both conserved end residues are part of each CDR3. The D gene is left open where the match is weak. Some rows have no size entry. The others give once, few or many, or a class for an expanded clone.

d_gene: TRBD1; abundance: .; v_gene: TRBV20-1; j_gene: TRBJ2-7; len: 14; CDR3aa: CSAEVGQGIGEQYF; CDR3nt: TGCAGTGCAGAGGTGGGACAGGGAATAGGCGAGCAGTACTTC
d_gene: TRBD1; abundance: many; v_gene: TRBV27; j_gene: TRBJ2-2; len: 14; CDR3aa: CASSPQGDTGELFF; CDR3nt: TGTGCCAGCAGTCCACAGGGGGACACCGGGGAGCTGTTTTTT
d_gene: .; abundance: .; v_gene: TRBV18; j_gene: TRBJ1-3; len: 14; CDR3aa: CASSPATAGNTIYF; CDR3nt: TGTGCCAGCTCGCCGGCGACCGCTGGAAACACCATATATTTT
d_gene: TRBD2; abundance: many; v_gene: TRBV28; j_gene: TRBJ2-3; len: 16; CDR3aa: CASSNILAGAADTQYF; CDR3nt: TGTGCCAGCAGTAACATACTAGCGGGAGCGGCAGATACGCAGTATTTT
d_gene: .; abundance: many; v_gene: TRBV28; j_gene: TRBJ1-1; len: 13; CDR3aa: CASRNDGNTEAFF; CDR3nt: TGTGCCAGCAGAAATGACGGGAACACTGAAGCTTTCTTT
d_gene: .; abundance: .; v_gene: TRBV9; j_gene: TRBJ1-2; len: 14; CDR3aa: CASSGSGANYGYTF; CDR3nt: TGTGCCAGCAGCGGATCAGGGGCGAACTATGGCTACACCTTC
d_gene: .; abundance: .; v_gene: TRBV30; j_gene: TRBJ1-1; len: 15; CDR3aa: CAWSVVFRGNTEAFF; CDR3nt: TGTGCCTGGAGTGTAGTGTTTCGAGGGAACACTGAAGCTTTCTTT
d_gene: .; abundance: .; v_gene: TRBV4-3; j_gene: TRBJ2-6; len: 20; CDR3aa: CASSQDVVGYFLSGANVLTF; CDR3nt: TGCGCCAGCAGCCAAGATGTTGTGGGCTACTTTCTCTCTGGGGCCAACGTCCTGACTTTC
d_gene: .; abundance: once; v_gene: TRBV20-1; j_gene: TRBJ1-2; len: 11; CDR3aa: CSAPPGHYYTF; CDR3nt: TGCAGTGCCCCGCCGGGACATTACTACACCTTC
d_gene: .; abundance: .; v_gene: TRBV12-3/TRBV12-4; j_gene: TRBJ1-2; len: 13; CDR3aa: CASSQLANYGYTF; CDR3nt: TGTGCCAGCAGTCAGTTAGCTAACTATGGCTACACCTTC
d_gene: .; abundance: few; v_gene: TRBV27; j_gene: TRBJ2-2; len: 17; CDR3aa: CASSSTGTAANTGELFF; CDR3nt: TGTGCCAGCAGTTCTACCGGGACCGCTGCGAACACCGGGGAGCTGTTTTTT
d_gene: .; abundance: few; v_gene: TRBV28; j_gene: TRBJ1-1; len: 17; CDR3aa: CASSPGGATGMNTEAFF; CDR3nt: TGTGCCAGCAGCCCGGGGGGCGCGACTGGGATGAACACTGAAGCTTTCTTT
d_gene: TRBD1; abundance: .; v_gene: TRBV25-1; j_gene: TRBJ2-7; len: 15; CDR3aa: CASSEPGQGGYEQYF; CDR3nt: TGTGCCAGCAGTGAACCAGGACAGGGGGGATACGAGCAGTACTTC
d_gene: TRBD1; abundance: many; v_gene: TRBV28; j_gene: TRBJ1-3; len: 14; CDR3aa: CASSLTGAGNTIYF; CDR3nt: TGTGCCAGCAGTTTGACAGGGGCTGGAAACACCATATATTTT
d_gene: .; abundance: .; v_gene: TRBV3-1; j_gene: TRBJ1-4; len: 16; CDR3aa: CASSPTRRVQVEKLFF; CDR3nt: TGTGCCAGCAGCCCGACCCGACGGGTTCAGGTTGAAAAACTGTTTTTT
d_gene: .; abundance: .; v_gene: TRBV19; j_gene: TRBJ2-7; len: 14; CDR3aa: CASSGGSASYEQYF; CDR3nt: TGTGCCAGTAGCGGCGGCTCAGCCTCCTACGAGCAGTACTTC
d_gene: .; abundance: .; v_gene: TRBV5-5; j_gene: TRBJ1-2; len: 14; CDR3aa: CASSLTRFYYGYTF; CDR3nt: TGTGCCAGCAGCTTGACCCGCTTCTACTATGGCTACACCTTC
d_gene: .; abundance: many; v_gene: TRBV7-9; j_gene: TRBJ1-1; len: 13; CDR3aa: CASSPSFMTEAFF; CDR3nt: TGTGCCAGCAGCCCTTCGTTCATGACTGAAGCTTTCTTT
d_gene: .; abundance: few; v_gene: TRBV28; j_gene: TRBJ1-6; len: 14; CDR3aa: CASSLIGTHSPLHF; CDR3nt: TGTGCCAGCAGTTTGATAGGGACTCATTCACCCCTCCACTTT
d_gene: TRBD2; abundance: .; v_gene: TRBV29-1; j_gene: TRBJ2-7; len: 12; CDR3aa: CSVSGGTYEQYF; CDR3nt: TGCAGCGTGAGCGGGGGGACCTACGAGCAGTACTTC
d_gene: .; abundance: .; v_gene: TRBV20-1; j_gene: TRBJ1-2; len: 13; CDR3aa: CSAREWTIYGYTF; CDR3nt: TGCAGTGCTAGGGAATGGACGATCTATGGCTACACCTTC
d_gene: TRBD1; abundance: many; v_gene: TRBV5-1; j_gene: TRBJ2-7; len: 16; CDR3aa: CASSLIAGQASYEQYF; CDR3nt: TGCGCCAGCAGCTTGATTGCGGGACAGGCCTCCTACGAGCAGTACTTC
d_gene: .; abundance: many; v_gene: TRBV11-1; j_gene: TRBJ2-2; len: 16; CDR3aa: CASSLPRTDNTGELFF; CDR3nt: TGTGCCAGCAGCTTGCCCCGGACAGACAACACCGGGGAGCTGTTTTTT
d_gene: TRBD2; abundance: .; v_gene: TRBV9; j_gene: TRBJ2-1; len: 16; CDR3aa: CASSVLSAGGYNEQFF; CDR3nt: TGTGCCAGCAGCGTACTCTCGGCGGGAGGGTATAATGAGCAGTTCTTC
d_gene: .; abundance: many; v_gene: TRBV11-2; j_gene: TRBJ2-7; len: 17; CDR3aa: CASSFPGPRGPGNRQYF; CDR3nt: TGTGCCAGCAGCTTCCCGGGACCGCGGGGGCCCGGTAATCGGCAGTACTTC
d_gene: .; abundance: .; v_gene: TRBV24-1; j_gene: TRBJ2-7; len: 15; CDR3aa: CATSDRKSLTYEQYF; CDR3nt: TGTGCCACCAGTGACCGAAAGTCTCTCACCTACGAGCAGTACTTC
d_gene: .; abundance: many; v_gene: TRBV28; j_gene: TRBJ2-2; len: 11; CDR3aa: CASSWSGELFF; CDR3nt: TGTGCCAGCAGTTGGTCCGGGGAGCTGTTTTTT
d_gene: .; abundance: .; v_gene: TRBV7-2; j_gene: TRBJ1-2; len: 15; CDR3aa: CASSLAVPINYGYTF; CDR3nt: TGTGCCAGCAGCTTAGCGGTTCCGATTAACTATGGCTACACCTTC
d_gene: TRBD1; abundance: few; v_gene: TRBV5-6; j_gene: TRBJ1-5; len: 15; CDR3aa: CASSAWDSANQPQHF; CDR3nt: TGTGCCAGCAGCGCTTGGGACAGCGCCAATCAGCCCCAGCATTTT
d_gene: TRBD2; abundance: many; v_gene: TRBV6-2/TRBV6-3; j_gene: TRBJ2-5; len: 16; CDR3aa: CASSTPLAGYQETQYF; CDR3nt: TGTGCCAGCAGTACCCCACTAGCGGGCTACCAAGAGACCCAGTACTTC
d_gene: .; abundance: many; v_gene: TRBV20-1; j_gene: TRBJ1-2; len: 14; CDR3aa: CSASLSDSFYGYTF; CDR3nt: TGCAGTGCTAGCTTGTCGGACAGTTTCTATGGCTACACCTTC
d_gene: TRBD1; abundance: many; v_gene: TRBV5-5; j_gene: TRBJ2-7; len: 15; CDR3aa: CASSWGQAPTYEQYF; CDR3nt: TGTGCCAGCAGCTGGGGACAGGCACCAACCTACGAGCAGTACTTC
d_gene: TRBD1; abundance: few; v_gene: TRBV5-1; j_gene: TRBJ2-3; len: 15; CDR3aa: CASSPGQNPTDTQYF; CDR3nt: TGCGCCAGCAGCCCGGGACAGAATCCCACAGATACGCAGTATTTT
d_gene: .; abundance: many; v_gene: TRBV7-3; j_gene: TRBJ2-1; len: 14; CDR3aa: CASSDGGYMGEQFF; CDR3nt: TGTGCCAGCAGCGATGGGGGTTACATGGGTGAGCAGTTCTTC
d_gene: .; abundance: many; v_gene: TRBV6-2/TRBV6-3; j_gene: TRBJ2-5; len: 13; CDR3aa: CASSSRFQETQYF; CDR3nt: TGTGCCAGCAGTTCCCGGTTCCAAGAGACCCAGTACTTC
d_gene: .; abundance: .; v_gene: TRBV2; j_gene: TRBJ2-2; len: 16; CDR3aa: CASSFFRARNTGELFF; CDR3nt: TGTGCCAGCAGTTTTTTCCGGGCCAGGAACACCGGGGAGCTGTTTTTT
d_gene: TRBD2; abundance: .; v_gene: TRBV28; j_gene: TRBJ2-4; len: 14; CDR3aa: CASSWGGRDNIQYF; CDR3nt: TGTGCCAGCAGTTGGGGGGGGAGAGATAACATTCAGTACTTC
d_gene: TRBD1; abundance: many; v_gene: TRBV7-9; j_gene: TRBJ2-7; len: 12; CDR3aa: CASSTQGWEQYF; CDR3nt: TGTGCCAGCAGCACACAGGGGTGGGAGCAGTACTTC
d_gene: .; abundance: many; v_gene: TRBV28; j_gene: TRBJ1-2; len: 13; CDR3aa: CASSDVGNYGYTF; CDR3nt: TGTGCCAGCAGCGACGTGGGGAACTATGGCTACACCTTC
d_gene: .; abundance: .; v_gene: TRBV27; j_gene: TRBJ2-1; len: 12; CDR3aa: CASSWQRNEQLF; CDR3nt: TGTGCCAGCAGTTGGCAGAGAAATGAGCAGCTCTTC